These T cell receptor beta chains were read from a single sample in a study of T-cell memory formation after mild COVID-19. TCRdb reprocessed the 5' RACE reads with MiXCR, giving one entry per CDR3 protein. In the table there are about 390,000 distinct CDR3 sequences, around a fifth of which are singletons. Sequencing was done on a sample of PBMCs or a T cell subset sorted from them (not recorded which). The source of these receptors is an adult woman who had mild COVID-19 (a few samples of this study predate the infection). Cell type and time point are not known. Each CDR3 is given with its conserved first and last residue. Fields, in order: clone size, D gene, J gene, V gene, CDR3 DNA, CDR3 protein. D genes are given only for firm matches. Not every row has a clone size; where given, it reads once, few, many or a size class.

NA | NA | TRBJ1-5 | TRBV27 | TGTGCCAGCAGTCCCCAGGTGGGGCAGAGCAATCAGCCCCAGCATTTT | CASSPQVGQSNQPQHF
NA | NA | TRBJ2-3 | TRBV5-1 | TGCGCCAGCAGCGTGACAGGCTCTGGGTGGGATACGCAGTATTTT | CASSVTGSGWDTQYF
NA | NA | TRBJ1-5 | TRBV6-6 | TGTGCCAGCAGTTATTGGAGGGGGGCCGAGGATCAGCCCCAGCATTTT | CASSYWRGAEDQPQHF
few | TRBD2 | TRBJ2-3 | TRBV24-1 | TGTGCCACCAGTGAGGGAGGACTAGCGGGGCAGTATTTT | CATSEGGLAGQYF
NA | TRBD1 | TRBJ1-6 | TRBV5-1 | TGCGCCAGCAGCCTTACCCCGGGACAGGGAAATTCACCCCTCCACTTT | CASSLTPGQGNSPLHF
NA | TRBD1 | TRBJ2-1 | TRBV24-1 | TGTGCCACCAGTGATTTCCGGAACAGGGGTGAGAATGAGCAGTTCTTC | CATSDFRNRGENEQFF
NA | NA | TRBJ2-2 | TRBV24-1 | TGTGCCGTATCCGTTCCGGGGAGGAGCACCGGGGAGCTGTTTTTT | CAVSVPGRSTGELFF
many | TRBD2 | TRBJ2-7 | TRBV20-1 | TGCAGTGCTAGATTGTCACTAGCGGGGTACGAGCAGTACTTC | CSARLSLAGYEQYF
few | NA | TRBJ2-1 | TRBV11-2 | TGTGCCAGCAGCTTACTGGGCGCCCGGCAGTTCTTC | CASSLLGARQFF
NA | NA | TRBJ2-7 | TRBV4-1 | TGCGCCAGCAGCCAAGCCCCGCATGGCGGGTCCTACGAGCAGTACTTC | CASSQAPHGGSYEQYF
few | NA | TRBJ2-5 | TRBV20-1 | TGCAGTGCTAGTGGTCCCGGAGAGACCCAGTACTTC | CSASGPGETQYF
NA | NA | TRBJ1-2 | TRBV23-1 | TGCACCAGCAGCCGGCCCTTTGCATATGGCTACACCTTC | CTSSRPFAYGYTF
few | NA | TRBJ2-7 | TRBV11-3 | TGTGCCAGCAGCTTAGTTGGGGGCCAGGGATCAGGCGAGCAGTACTTC | CASSLVGGQGSGEQYF
NA | NA | TRBJ2-1 | TRBV12-3/TRBV12-4 | TGTGCCAGCAGTTGGGGCAAAGGAGGTGAGCAGTTCTTC | CASSWGKGGEQFF
NA | NA | TRBJ2-6 | TRBV20-1 | TGCAGTGCTAGAGCCTTCGGGGCCCGGGGCAACGTCCTGACTTTC | CSARAFGARGNVLTF
few | TRBD2 | TRBJ2-7 | TRBV5-1 | TGCGCCAGCAGCTTTGGTAGTAGCGGGAACTACGAGCAGTACTTC | CASSFGSSGNYEQYF
NA | TRBD1 | TRBJ1-6 | TRBV5-1 | TGCGCCAGCAGCTTGGCAGGGGGAATCGATTCACCCCTCCACTTT | CASSLAGGIDSPLHF